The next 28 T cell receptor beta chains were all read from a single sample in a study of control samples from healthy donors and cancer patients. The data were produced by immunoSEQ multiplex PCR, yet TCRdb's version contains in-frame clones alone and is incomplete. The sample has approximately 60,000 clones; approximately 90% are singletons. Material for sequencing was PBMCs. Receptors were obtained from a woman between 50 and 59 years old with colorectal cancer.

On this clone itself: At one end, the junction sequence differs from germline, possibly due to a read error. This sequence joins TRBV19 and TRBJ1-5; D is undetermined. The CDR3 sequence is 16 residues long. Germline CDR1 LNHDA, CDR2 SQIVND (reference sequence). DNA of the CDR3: TGTGCCAGTAGTCGGATTGAGGGAACCCCTCGTCAGGCCCAGCATTTT. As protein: CASSRIEGTPRQAQHF.

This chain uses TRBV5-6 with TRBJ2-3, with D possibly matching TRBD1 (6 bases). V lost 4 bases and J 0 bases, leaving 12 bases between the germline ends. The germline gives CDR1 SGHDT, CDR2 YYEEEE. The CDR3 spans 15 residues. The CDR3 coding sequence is TGTGCCAGCAGCCAAAACAGGGCTAGCACAGATACGCAGTATTTT. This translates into CASSQNRASTDTQYF.

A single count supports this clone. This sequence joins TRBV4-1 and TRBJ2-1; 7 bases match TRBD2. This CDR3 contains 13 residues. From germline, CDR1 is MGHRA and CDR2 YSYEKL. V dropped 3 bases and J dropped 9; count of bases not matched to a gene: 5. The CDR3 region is CASSHPTGGEQFF. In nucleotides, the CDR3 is TGCGCCAGCAGCCACCCAACGGGGGGTGAGCAGTTCTTC.

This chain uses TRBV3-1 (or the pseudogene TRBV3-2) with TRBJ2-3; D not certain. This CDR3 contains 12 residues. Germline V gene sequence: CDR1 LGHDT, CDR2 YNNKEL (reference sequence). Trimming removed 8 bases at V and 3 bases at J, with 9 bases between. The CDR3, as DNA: TGTGCCAGCTCCCCCCATACAGATACGCAGTATTTT. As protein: CASSPHTDTQYF.

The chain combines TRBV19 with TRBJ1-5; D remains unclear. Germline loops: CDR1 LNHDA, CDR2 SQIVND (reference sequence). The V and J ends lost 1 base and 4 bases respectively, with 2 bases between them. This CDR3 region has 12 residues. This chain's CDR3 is CASSIANQPQHF. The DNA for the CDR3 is TGTGCCAGTAGTATAGCTAATCAGCCCCAGCATTTT.

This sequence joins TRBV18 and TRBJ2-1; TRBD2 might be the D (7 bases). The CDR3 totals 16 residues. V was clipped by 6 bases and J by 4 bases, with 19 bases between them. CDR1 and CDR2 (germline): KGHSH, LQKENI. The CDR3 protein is CASSPPGGGQYNEQFF. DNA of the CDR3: TGTGCCAGCTCCCCGCCTGGGGGGGGGCAATACAATGAGCAGTTCTTC.

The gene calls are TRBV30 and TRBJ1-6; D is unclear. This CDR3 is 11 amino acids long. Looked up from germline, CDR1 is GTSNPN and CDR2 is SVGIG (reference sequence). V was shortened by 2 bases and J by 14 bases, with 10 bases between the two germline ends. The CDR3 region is CAWSNALTLHF. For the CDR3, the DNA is TGTGCCTGGAGTAACGCGTTGACCCTCCACTTT. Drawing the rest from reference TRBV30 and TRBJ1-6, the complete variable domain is SQTIHQWPATLVQPVGSPLSLECTVEGTSNPNLYWYRQAAGRGLQLLFYSVGIGQISSEVPQNLSASRPQDRQFILSSKKLLLSDSGFYLCAWSNALTLHFGNGTRLTVT.

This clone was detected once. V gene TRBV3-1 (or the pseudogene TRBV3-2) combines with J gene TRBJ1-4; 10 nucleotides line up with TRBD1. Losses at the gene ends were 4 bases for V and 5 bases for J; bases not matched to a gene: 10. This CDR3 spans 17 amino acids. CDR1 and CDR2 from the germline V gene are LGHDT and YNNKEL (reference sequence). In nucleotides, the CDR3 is TGTGCCAGCAGCCTACGGACAGGGGGGGGTAGGAATGAAAAACTGTTTTTT. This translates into CASSLRTGGGRNEKLFF.

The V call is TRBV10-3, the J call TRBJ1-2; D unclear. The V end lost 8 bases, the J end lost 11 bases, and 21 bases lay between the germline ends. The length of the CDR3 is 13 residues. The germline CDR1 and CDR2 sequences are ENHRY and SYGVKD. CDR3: CAIQQSPGESYTF. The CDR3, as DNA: TGTGCCATCCAACAAAGTCCTGGGGAAAGTTACACCTTC.

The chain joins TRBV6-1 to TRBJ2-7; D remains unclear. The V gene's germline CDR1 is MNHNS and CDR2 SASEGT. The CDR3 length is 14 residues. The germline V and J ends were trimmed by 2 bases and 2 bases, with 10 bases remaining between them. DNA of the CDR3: TGTGCCAGCAGTGAAAAGGGCAGAACCTACGAGCAGTACTTC. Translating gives CASSEKGRTYEQYF.

This CDR3 is CASSLTGQAYSGTDTQYF. DNA of the CDR3: TGTGCCAGCAGTTTAACGGGACAGGCGTATTCGGGCACAGATACGCAGTATTTT. The chain uses TRBV27 and TRBJ2-3, with 8 bases that match TRBD1. Germline values: CDR1 MNHEY, CDR2 SMNVEV (reference sequence). After removal of 2 bases from V and 1 base from J, the junction contained 11 bases not matched to a gene. CDR3 length equals 18 residues.

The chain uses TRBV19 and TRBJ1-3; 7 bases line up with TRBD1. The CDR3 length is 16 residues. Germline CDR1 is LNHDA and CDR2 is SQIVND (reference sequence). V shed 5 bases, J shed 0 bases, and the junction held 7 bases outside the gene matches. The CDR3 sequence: CASSSQGPNSGNTIYF. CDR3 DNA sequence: TGTGCCAGTAGTTCACAGGGGCCGAACTCTGGAAACACCATATATTTT.

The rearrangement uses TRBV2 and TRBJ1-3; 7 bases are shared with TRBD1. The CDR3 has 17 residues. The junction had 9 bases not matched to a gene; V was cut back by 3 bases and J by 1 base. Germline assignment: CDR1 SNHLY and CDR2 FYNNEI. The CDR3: CASSEFGTDYSGNTIYF. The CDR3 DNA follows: TGTGCCAGCAGTGAGTTCGGGACAGACTATTCTGGAAACACCATATATTTT.

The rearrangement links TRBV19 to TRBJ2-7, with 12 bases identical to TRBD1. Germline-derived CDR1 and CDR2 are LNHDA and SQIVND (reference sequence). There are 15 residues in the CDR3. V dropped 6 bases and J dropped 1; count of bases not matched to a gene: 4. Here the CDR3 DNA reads TGTGCCAGTAGCCGGGGACAGGGGGCTTCCTACGAGCAGTACTTC. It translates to CASSRGQGASYEQYF.

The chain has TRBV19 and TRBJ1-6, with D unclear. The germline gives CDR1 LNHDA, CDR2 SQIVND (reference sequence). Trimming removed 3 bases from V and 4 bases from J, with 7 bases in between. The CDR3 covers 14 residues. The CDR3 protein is CASSMQTYNSPLHF. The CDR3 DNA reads TGTGCCAGTAGTATGCAGACTTATAATTCACCCCTCCACTTT. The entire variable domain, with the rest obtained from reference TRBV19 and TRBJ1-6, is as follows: DGGITQSPKYLFRKEGQNVTLSCEQNLNHDAMYWYRQDPGQGLRLIYYSQIVNDFQKGDIAEGYSVSREKKESFPLTVTSAQKNPTAFYLCASSMQTYNSPLHFGNGTRLTVT.

The CDR3 nucleotides are TGTGCTAGTGGTTTCCGCTACGAGCAGTACTTC. It translates to CASGFRYEQYF. The rearrangement joins TRBV12-5 to TRBJ2-7; D remains ambiguous. CDR1 is LGHNT, CDR2 FRNRAP, per germline. With 3 bases removed from V and 3 bases from J, the gap between germline ends came to 3 bases. The CDR3 has 11 amino acids. The whole variable domain, filled in from reference TRBV12-5 and TRBJ2-7, reads DARVTQTPRHKVTEMGQEVTMRCQPILGHNTVFWYRQTMMQGLELLAYFRNRAPLDDSGMPKDRFSAEMPDATLATLKIQPSEPRDSAVYFCASGFRYEQYFGPGTRLTVT.

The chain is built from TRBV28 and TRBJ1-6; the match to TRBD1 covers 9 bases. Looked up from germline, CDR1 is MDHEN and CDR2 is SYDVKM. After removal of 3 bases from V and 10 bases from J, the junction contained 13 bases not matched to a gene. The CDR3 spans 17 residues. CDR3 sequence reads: CASSFSLDRGSYSPLHF. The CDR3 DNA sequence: TGTGCCAGCAGTTTCTCCCTTGACAGGGGGTCTTACTCACCCCTCCACTTT. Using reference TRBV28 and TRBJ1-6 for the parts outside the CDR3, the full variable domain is DVKVTQSSRYLVKRTGEKVFLECVQDMDHENMFWYRQDPGLGLRLIYFSYDVKMKEKGDIPEGYSVSREKKERFSLILESASTNQTSMYLCASSFSLDRGSYSPLHFGNGTRLTVT.

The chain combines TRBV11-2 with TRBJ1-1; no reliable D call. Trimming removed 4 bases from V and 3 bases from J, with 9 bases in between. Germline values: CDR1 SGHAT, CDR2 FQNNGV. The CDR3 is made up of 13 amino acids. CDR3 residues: CASSSNTDTEAFF. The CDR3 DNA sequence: TGTGCCAGCAGCTCGAACACGGACACTGAAGCTTTCTTT.

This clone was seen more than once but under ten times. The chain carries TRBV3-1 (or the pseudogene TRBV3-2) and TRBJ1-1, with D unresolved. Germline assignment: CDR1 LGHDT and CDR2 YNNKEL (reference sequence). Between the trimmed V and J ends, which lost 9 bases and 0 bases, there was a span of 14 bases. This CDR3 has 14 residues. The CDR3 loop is CASKEDGLNTEAFF. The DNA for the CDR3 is TGTGCCAGTAAAGAGGACGGGTTGAACACTGAAGCTTTCTTT.

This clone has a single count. The CDR3 is CASSLGLAGVEDTQYF. CDR3 nucleotide sequence: TGCGCCAGCAGCTTAGGCCTAGCGGGAGTGGAAGATACGCAGTATTTT. The gene calls are TRBV5-1 and TRBJ2-3, with 10 nucleotides matching TRBD2. This CDR3 comprises 16 residues. After removal of 2 bases from V and 5 bases from J, the junction contained 8 bases not matched to a gene. Germline V gives CDR1 SGHRS, CDR2 YFSETQ.

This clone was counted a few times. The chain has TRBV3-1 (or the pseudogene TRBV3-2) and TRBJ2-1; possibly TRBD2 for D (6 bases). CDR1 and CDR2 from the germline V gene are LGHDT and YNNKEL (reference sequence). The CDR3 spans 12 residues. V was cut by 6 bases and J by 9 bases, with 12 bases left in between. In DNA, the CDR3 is TGTGCCAGCAGTCAGACTAGATCTGAGCAGTTCTTC. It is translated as CASSQTRSEQFF.

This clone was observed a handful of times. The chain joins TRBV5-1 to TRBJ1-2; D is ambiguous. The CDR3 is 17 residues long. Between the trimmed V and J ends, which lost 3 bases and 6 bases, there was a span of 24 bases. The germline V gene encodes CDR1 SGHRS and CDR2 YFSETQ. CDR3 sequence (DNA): TGCGCCAGCAGCTACAAAACGGACCCCTCTCGGGGAGATGGCTACACCTTC. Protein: CASSYKTDPSRGDGYTF.

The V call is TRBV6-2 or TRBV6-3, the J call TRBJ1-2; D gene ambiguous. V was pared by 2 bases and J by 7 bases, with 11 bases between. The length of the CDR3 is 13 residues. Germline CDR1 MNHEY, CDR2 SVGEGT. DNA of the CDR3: TGTGCCAGCAGTTACGAGCGTCGGGGTGGCTACACCTTC. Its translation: CASSYERRGGYTF.

This CDR3 reads CSVGRGQPQHF. CDR3 DNA sequence: TGCAGTGTTGGAAGGGGACAGCCCCAGCATTTT. The chain recombines TRBV20-1 with TRBJ1-5; possibly TRBD1 for D (5 bases). There are 11 residues in the CDR3. Per germline, CDR1 DFQATT and CDR2 SNEGSKA (reference sequence). Trimming took off 7 bases at V and 7 bases at J, with 11 bases between the two ends.

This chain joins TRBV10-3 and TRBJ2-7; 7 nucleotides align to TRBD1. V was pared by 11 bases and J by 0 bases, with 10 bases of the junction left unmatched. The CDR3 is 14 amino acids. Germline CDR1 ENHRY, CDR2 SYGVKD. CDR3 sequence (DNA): TGTGCCGTTTCCGGGACAGAGGGCTCCTACGAGCAGTACTTC. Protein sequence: CAVSGTEGSYEQYF.

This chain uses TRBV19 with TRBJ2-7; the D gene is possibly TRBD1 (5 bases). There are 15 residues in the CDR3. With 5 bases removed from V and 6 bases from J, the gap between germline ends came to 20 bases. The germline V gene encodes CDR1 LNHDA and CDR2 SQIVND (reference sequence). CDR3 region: CASSARRQGLGEQYF. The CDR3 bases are TGTGCCAGTAGTGCCCGTAGGCAGGGTCTTGGCGAGCAGTACTTC. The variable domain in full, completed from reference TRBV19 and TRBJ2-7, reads DGGITQSPKYLFRKEGQNVTLSCEQNLNHDAMYWYRQDPGQGLRLIYYSQIVNDFQKGDIAEGYSVSREKKESFPLTVTSAQKNPTAFYLCASSARRQGLGEQYFGPGTRLTVT.

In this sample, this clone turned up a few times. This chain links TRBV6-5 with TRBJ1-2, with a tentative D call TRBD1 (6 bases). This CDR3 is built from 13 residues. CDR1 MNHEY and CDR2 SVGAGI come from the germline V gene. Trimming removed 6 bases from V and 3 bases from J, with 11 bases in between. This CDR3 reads CASSLGTHYGYTF. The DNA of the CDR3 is TGTGCCAGCAGCCTCGGGACACACTATGGCTACACCTTC.

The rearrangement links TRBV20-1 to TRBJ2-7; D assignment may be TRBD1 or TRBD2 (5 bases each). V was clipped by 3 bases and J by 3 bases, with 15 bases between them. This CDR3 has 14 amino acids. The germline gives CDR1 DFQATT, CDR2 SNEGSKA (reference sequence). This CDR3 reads CSASGDAGNYEQYF. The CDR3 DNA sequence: TGCAGTGCTAGTGGGGACGCAGGAAACTACGAGCAGTACTTC.